This T cell receptor beta chain was sequenced during a study of identical twins (dated by TCRdb to 2015 to 2016). General notes on the study: To test whether fetal clonotypes persist, the study used deep sequencing on TCR alpha and beta repertoires from monozygotic twins, unrelated adults of various ages, and cord blood. To rule out contamination, replicate twin experiments were performed at different times with different library preparation protocols.

Inclusive of the bounding cysteine and phenylalanine, the CDR3 is 14 residues long. The kept DNA is CDR3 alone, 42 bases in frame from the first base. CDR1 and CDR2 (KGHSH, LQKENI) derive from the germline V gene. V and J lose 1 base and 4 bases, and a span of 10 bases separates them. Only healthy Caucasian donors were included. The twin cohort comprised three pairs of female monozygotic twins, all aged roughly 18 to 30 years. The RNA used for TCR libraries was isolated from peripheral blood mononuclear cells. The library was made by 5' RACE. The sequencer was an Illumina HiSeq 2000. Template switching added a universal primer binding site, and the final cDNA carried a unique molecular identifier that allowed TCR cDNA molecules to be counted accurately. First-strand cDNA for TCR alpha and beta chains was synthesized from specific primers in the conserved constant-segment region. To control for contamination, every cDNA library carried two barcodes: a SMART-Mk sample barcode plus Illumina barcodes. TruSeq adapter sequences and Illumina sample barcodes were added in two successive PCR steps. The Illumina HiSeq platform was used with custom primers to sequence TCR alpha and beta cDNA libraries. The published analysis was carried out like this. MiGEC was used to process raw reads and extract unique molecular identifiers, and MiXCR was used to find CDR3 positions. For each individual, recombination models were inferred using an EM algorithm with the repgenHMM and IGoR tools. Shared clonotype analysis was performed with the tcR package in R, normalizing sharing by the product of cloneset sizes. To study raw recombination free of thymic and clonal selection effects, out-of-frame nonproductive sequences were analyzed. The raw public data were reprocessed by TCRdb itself: fastp quality trimming at Q25, MiXCR clonotype calling, in-frame beta chains only. Entries that share a CDR3 protein sequence are merged under the most common genes and DNA. The V and J calls and clone size are TCRdb's, not the authors'. The table for this sample lists about 700,000 distinct CDR3 sequences; approximately 9% of them were counted only once. The ten largest make up 0.8% to 1% of the sample.

In this sample, this clonotype turned up many times. Its antigen is currently not known. Per-base qualities were not stored, and no clone one base away is much larger. General study outcomes and caveats: Abundant cord blood beta clonotypes carried fewer insertions; young adult naive repertoires showed a weaker similar trend, while memory repertoires showed none. Excess twin sharing in beta out-of-frame sequences was weaker because fewer shared sequences lowered the signal-to-noise ratio. Zero-insertion analyses could be partly confounded by invariant T cells such as MAIT and iNKT, although diverse VJ usage argued against such confounding for most clonotypes. Compared with coincidental sharing between unrelated individuals, out-of-frame TCR alpha sequences shared between twins had an excess of sequences with low generation probability. In monozygotic twins, recombination models systematically underestimated out-of-frame TCR alpha sharing, but the models matched the sharing seen between unrelated individuals. Because the same donors could not be followed over many years, conclusions were based on cross-sectional statistical analysis.

This sample also belongs to another study, concerning yellow fever vaccine responses in identical twins. As the second paper documents: The authors reported that the T cell response to vaccination in identical twins appeared partly convergent and partly personalized. In identical twins, the study followed T cell clones that responded to the vaccine with precision.

The sequencing sample was made of PBMCs. The rearranged chain carries TRBV18 and TRBJ1-1, with no D gene named confidently. The TCR originated in a woman aged 18-35 years in good health. CDR3 protein: CASSPLMGSTEAFF. The DNA reads TGTGCCAGCTCACCACTGATGGGGAGCACTGAAGCTTTCTTT.